This T cell receptor (beta chain) was recovered during a study of CD8 T cells in Susac syndrome. Random hexamers primed reverse transcription of about 0.5 to 1 ug RNA. Amplification of TCR beta CDR3 spanned 54 Vbeta and 13 Jbeta via immunoSEQ multiplex PCR. TCRdb ran MiXCR on the immunoSEQ multiplex PCR reads and lists one entry per CDR3 protein. The sample comprises some 95,000 distinct CDR3 sequences, approximately 92% of which are singletons, and around 0.3% rests with the top ten. TCR beta sequencing was performed on blood CD8+ and CD4+ T cells. Healthy donors acted as controls, with matching for age and sex. TEMRA cells were FACS-enriched, and CD8+ and CD4+ T cells were isolated negatively. Sequencing input: CD8+ T cells from PBMCs. This receptor was obtained from a human donor in good health.

CDR3 in DNA: TGCGCCAGCAGCTCATACAGGGAGGGAGAGACCCAGTACTTC. It specifies CASSSYREGETQYF. This chain links TRBV5-1 with TRBJ2-5, with D perhaps TRBD2 (7 bases). V lost 3 bases to trimming and J lost 4 bases, with 13 bases between them. Germline V gives CDR1 SGHRS, CDR2 YFSETQ. The CDR3 covers 14 residues.